This TCR beta chain was recovered during a study of T cell responses to AZD1222 COVID-19 vaccine. To note about this clone: Its antigen is not identified.

Generated by immunoSEQ multiplex PCR, the TCRdb table keeps only in-frame clones and is missing some. The table shows over 85,000 clones, with roughly 89% occurring only once. The CDR3 spans 15 residues. V lost 6 bases and J 8 bases, leaving 17 bases between the germline ends. Germline CDR1 MNHEY, CDR2 SMNVEV (reference sequence). Notes on the study in general: Donors in the cohort were predominantly white British and more often female, and clonal diversity was possibly underestimated.

The chain is built from TRBV27 and TRBJ1-6, with D perhaps TRBD1 (5 bases). The receptor was derived from an adult in good health. Here the sequenced sample was peripheral blood, taken on day 0 of AZD1222 vaccination. The CDR3 is CASSRLGAKDSPLHF. CDR3 DNA sequence: TGTGCCAGCAGCCGACTTGGGGCTAAGGATTCACCCCTCCACTTT.